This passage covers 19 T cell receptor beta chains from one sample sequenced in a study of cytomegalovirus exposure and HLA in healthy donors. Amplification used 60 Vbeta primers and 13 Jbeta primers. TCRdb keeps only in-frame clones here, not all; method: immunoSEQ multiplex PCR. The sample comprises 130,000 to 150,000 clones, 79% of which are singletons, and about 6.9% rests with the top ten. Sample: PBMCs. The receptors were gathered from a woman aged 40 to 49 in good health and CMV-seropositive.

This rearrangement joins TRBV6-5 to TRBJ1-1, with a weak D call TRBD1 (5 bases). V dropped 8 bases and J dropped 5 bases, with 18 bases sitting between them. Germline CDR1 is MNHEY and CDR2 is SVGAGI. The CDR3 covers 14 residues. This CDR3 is CASWGRVKLTEAFF. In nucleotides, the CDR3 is TGTGCCAGCTGGGGCAGGGTGAAGTTAACTGAAGCTTTCTTT.

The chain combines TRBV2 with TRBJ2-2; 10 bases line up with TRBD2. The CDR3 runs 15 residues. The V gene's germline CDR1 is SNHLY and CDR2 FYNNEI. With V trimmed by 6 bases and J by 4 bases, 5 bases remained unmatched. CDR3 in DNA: TGTGCCAGCAGCAGACTAGCGGGCTTCACCGGGGAGCTGTTTTTT. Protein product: CASSRLAGFTGELFF.

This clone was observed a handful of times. CDR3 in amino acids: CASSYDRGYGYTF. As DNA, the CDR3 is TGCGCCAGCAGCTACGACAGGGGCTATGGCTACACCTTC. V and J are TRBV5-1 and TRBJ1-2, with 8 bases aligning to TRBD1. The CDR3 covers 13 residues. In germline, CDR1 is SGHRS, CDR2 YFSETQ. Trimming at V came to 3 bases and at J to 4 bases, leaving 2 bases not matched to a gene.

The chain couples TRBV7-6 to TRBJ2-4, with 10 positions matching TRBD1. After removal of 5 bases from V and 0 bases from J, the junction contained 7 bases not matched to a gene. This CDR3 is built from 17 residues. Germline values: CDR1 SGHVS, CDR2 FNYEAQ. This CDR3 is CASSGRQGAPAKNIQYF. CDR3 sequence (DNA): TGTGCCAGCAGCGGAAGACAGGGGGCGCCAGCCAAAAACATTCAGTACTTC.

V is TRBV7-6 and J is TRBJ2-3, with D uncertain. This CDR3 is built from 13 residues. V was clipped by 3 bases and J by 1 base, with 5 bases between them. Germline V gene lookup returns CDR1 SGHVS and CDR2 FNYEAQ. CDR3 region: CASSFSRTDTQYF. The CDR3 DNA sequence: TGTGCCAGCAGCTTTAGCCGCACAGATACGCAGTATTTT. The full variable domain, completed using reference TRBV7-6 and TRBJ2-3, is GAGVSQSPRYKVTKRGQDVALRCDPISGHVSLYWYRQALGQGPEFLTYFNYEAQQDKSGLPNDRFSAERPEGSISTLTIQRTEQRDSAMYRCASSFSRTDTQYFGPGTRLTVL.

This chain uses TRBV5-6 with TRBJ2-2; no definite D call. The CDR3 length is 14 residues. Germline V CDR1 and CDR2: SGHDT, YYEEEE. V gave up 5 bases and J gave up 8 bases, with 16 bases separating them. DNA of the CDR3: TGTGCCAGCAGTCCCGGGTCACTTGGTGGGGAGCTGTTTTTT. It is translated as CASSPGSLGGELFF. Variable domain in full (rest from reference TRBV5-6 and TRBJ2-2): DAGVTQSPTHLIKTRGQQVTLRCSPKSGHDTVSWYQQALGQGPQFIFQYYEEEERQRGNFPDRFSGHQFPNYSSELNVNALLLGDSALYLCASSPGSLGGELFFGEGSRLTVL.

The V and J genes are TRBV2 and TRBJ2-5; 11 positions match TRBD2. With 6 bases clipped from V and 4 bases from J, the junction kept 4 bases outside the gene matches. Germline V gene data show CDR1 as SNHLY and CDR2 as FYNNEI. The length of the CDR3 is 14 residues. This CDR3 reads CASSSLAGGETQYF. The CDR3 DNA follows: TGTGCCAGCAGCTCCCTAGCGGGGGGAGAGACCCAGTACTTC.

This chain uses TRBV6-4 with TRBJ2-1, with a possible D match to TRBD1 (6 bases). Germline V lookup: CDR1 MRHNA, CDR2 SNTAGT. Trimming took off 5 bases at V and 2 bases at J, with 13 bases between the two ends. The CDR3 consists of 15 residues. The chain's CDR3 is CASSPQGTPYNEQFF. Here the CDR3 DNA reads TGTGCCAGCAGTCCACAGGGAACCCCCTACAATGAGCAGTTCTTC.

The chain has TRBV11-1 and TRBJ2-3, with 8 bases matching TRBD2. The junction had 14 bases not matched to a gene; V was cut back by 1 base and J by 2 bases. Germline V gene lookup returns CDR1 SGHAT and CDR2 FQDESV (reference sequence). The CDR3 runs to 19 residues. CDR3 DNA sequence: TGTGCCAGCAGCTTAGGCCAGCGGGGGAGCGTCCTGAACACAGATACGCAGTATTTT. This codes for CASSLGQRGSVLNTDTQYF.

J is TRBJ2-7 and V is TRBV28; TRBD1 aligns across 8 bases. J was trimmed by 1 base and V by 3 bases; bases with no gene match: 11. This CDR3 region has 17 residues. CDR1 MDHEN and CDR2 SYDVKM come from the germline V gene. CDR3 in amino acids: CASSFELQGAFSYEQYF. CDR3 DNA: TGTGCCAGCAGTTTTGAACTTCAGGGGGCTTTTTCCTACGAGCAGTACTTC.

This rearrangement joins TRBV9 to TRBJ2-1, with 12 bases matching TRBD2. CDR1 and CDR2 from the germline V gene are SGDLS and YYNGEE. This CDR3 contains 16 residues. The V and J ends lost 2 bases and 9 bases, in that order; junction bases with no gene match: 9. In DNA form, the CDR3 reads TGTGCCAGCAGCGTGGCTAGCGGGGGGGCCAGGGGTGAGCAGTTCTTC. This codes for CASSVASGGARGEQFF.

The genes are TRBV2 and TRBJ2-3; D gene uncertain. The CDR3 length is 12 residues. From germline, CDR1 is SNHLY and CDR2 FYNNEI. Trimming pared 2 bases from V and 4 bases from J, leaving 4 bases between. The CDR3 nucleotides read TGTGCCAGCAGTGAACTGTCAGATACGCAGTATTTT. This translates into CASSELSDTQYF.

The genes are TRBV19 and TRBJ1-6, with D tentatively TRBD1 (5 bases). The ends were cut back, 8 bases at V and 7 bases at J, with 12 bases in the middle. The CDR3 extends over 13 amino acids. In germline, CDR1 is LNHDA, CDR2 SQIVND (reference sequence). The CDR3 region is CASRQGGNSPLHF. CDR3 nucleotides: TGTGCCAGTCGGCAGGGAGGGAATTCACCCCTCCACTTT. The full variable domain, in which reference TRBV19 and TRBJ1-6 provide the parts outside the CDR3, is DGGITQSPKYLFRKEGQNVTLSCEQNLNHDAMYWYRQDPGQGLRLIYYSQIVNDFQKGDIAEGYSVSREKKESFPLTVTSAQKNPTAFYLCASRQGGNSPLHFGNGTRLTVT.

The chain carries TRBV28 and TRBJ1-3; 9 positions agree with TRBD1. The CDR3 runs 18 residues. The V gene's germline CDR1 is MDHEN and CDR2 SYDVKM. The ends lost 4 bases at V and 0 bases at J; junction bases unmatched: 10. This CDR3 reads CASSSTWPGQGSGNTIYF. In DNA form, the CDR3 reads TGTGCCAGCAGTTCTACATGGCCGGGACAGGGCTCTGGAAACACCATATATTTT.

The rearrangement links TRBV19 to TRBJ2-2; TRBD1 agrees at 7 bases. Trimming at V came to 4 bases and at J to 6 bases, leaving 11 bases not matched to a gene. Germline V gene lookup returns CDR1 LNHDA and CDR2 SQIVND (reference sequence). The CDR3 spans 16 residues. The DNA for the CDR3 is TGTGCCAGTAGTAATCCAGGGGGTGCCGTTCCCGGGGAGCTGTTTTTT. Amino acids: CASSNPGGAVPGELFF.

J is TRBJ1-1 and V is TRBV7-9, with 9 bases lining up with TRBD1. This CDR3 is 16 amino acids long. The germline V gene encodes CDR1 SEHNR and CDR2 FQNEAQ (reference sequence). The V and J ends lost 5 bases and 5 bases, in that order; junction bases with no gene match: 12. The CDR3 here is CASSPGTGSGRTEAFF. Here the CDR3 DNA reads TGTGCCAGCAGCCCAGGGACAGGGAGTGGTCGGACTGAAGCTTTCTTT.

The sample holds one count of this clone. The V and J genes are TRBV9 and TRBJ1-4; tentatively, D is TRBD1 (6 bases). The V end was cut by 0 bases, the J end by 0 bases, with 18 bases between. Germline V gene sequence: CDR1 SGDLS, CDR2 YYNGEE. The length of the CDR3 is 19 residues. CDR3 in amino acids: CASSVGQGPVGATNEKLFF. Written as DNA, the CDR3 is TGTGCCAGCAGCGTAGGGCAGGGGCCCGTCGGTGCAACTAATGAAAAACTGTTTTTT.

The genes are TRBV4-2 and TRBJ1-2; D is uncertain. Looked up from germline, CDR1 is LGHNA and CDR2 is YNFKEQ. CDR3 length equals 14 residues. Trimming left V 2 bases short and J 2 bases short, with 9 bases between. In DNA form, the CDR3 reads TGTGCCAGCAGCCAAATTGCGCCAAACTATGGCTACACCTTC. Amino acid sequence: CASSQIAPNYGYTF.

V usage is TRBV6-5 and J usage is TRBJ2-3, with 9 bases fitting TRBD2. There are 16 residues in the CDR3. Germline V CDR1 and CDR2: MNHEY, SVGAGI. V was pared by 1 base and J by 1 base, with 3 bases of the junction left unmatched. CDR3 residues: CASSYWSGGRTDTQYF. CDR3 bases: TGTGCCAGCAGTTACTGGAGCGGGGGGCGCACAGATACGCAGTATTTT.